The rows below give T cell receptor beta chains drawn from one sample of a study of cytomegalovirus exposure and HLA in healthy donors. Data came from immunoSEQ multiplex PCR; TCRdb stores just in-frame clones and leaves some out. The listing contains approximately 190,000 clones. What was sequenced was PBMCs. These TCRs come from a young man in good health and CMV-seronegative. Both conserved end residues are trimmed from each CDR3. Fields, in order: V gene, J gene, CDR3 length, D gene, CDR3 protein. D genes are given only for firm matches.

v_call: TRBV27; j_call: TRBJ2-2; cdr3_length: 12; d_call: TRBD2; cdr3_aa: ATDPGGNTGELF
v_call: TRBV11-2; j_call: TRBJ1-5; cdr3_length: 13; d_call: TRBD1; cdr3_aa: ASSLDGQGRQPQH
v_call: TRBV28; j_call: TRBJ2-2; cdr3_length: 13; d_call: -; cdr3_aa: ASSPAGRNTGELF
v_call: TRBV7-9; j_call: TRBJ1-1; cdr3_length: 12; d_call: -; cdr3_aa: ASSFRDMNTEAF
v_call: TRBV30; j_call: TRBJ2-5; cdr3_length: 8; d_call: -; cdr3_aa: AWRRETQY
v_call: TRBV19; j_call: TRBJ2-2; cdr3_length: 12; d_call: TRBD1; cdr3_aa: ASKEQGFTGELF
v_call: TRBV6-6; j_call: TRBJ2-5; cdr3_length: 12; d_call: -; cdr3_aa: ASSYSGQQETQY
v_call: TRBV29-1; j_call: TRBJ2-1; cdr3_length: 12; d_call: TRBD2; cdr3_aa: SVESSGSYNEQF
v_call: TRBV6-5; j_call: -; cdr3_length: 11; d_call: -; cdr3_aa: ASSYSELYEQY
v_call: TRBV19; j_call: TRBJ2-7; cdr3_length: 13; d_call: TRBD2; cdr3_aa: ASSPTRAGGYEQY
v_call: TRBV10-3; j_call: TRBJ2-1; cdr3_length: 10; d_call: -; cdr3_aa: AISVHSDEQF
v_call: TRBV9; j_call: TRBJ1-5; cdr3_length: 13; d_call: -; cdr3_aa: ASSATQYSNQPQH
v_call: TRBV30; j_call: TRBJ1-5; cdr3_length: 14; d_call: -; cdr3_aa: AWSGRAEYGNQPQH
v_call: TRBV27; j_call: TRBJ2-1; cdr3_length: 16; d_call: TRBD2; cdr3_aa: ASRPGTSGREAYNEQF